This T cell receptor beta chain originates from a study of blood T cell repertoires in COVID-19. For the study at large: COVID-19 samples, acute and convalescent, were from the United States, Italy and Spain. PBMCs, B-cell-depleted T cells, or T cells were the source of the cDNA or gDNA that made up the material.

Trimming at V came to 7 bases and at J to 3 bases, leaving 8 bases not matched to a gene. Germline V gene sequence: CDR1 SEHNR, CDR2 FQNEAQ (reference sequence). This CDR3 is 15 amino acids long. Original handling: How many nucleated cells were present was estimated from reference gene primer amplification. Repertoires were generated with immunoSEQ multiplex PCR, while TCRdb's copy carries only in-frame clones and drops some. The V and J calls and clone size are taken from that table; D and trimming were inferred from the DNA. The sample lists around 280,000 clones, around nine tenths seen once, with more than 9.5% in the top ten.

Sequencing was performed on peripheral blood. The V call is TRBV7-9, the J call TRBJ2-1; the match to TRBD2 covers 8 bases. The receptor was derived from a woman aged 25 to 45 with COVID-19, enrolled during active disease. The CDR3 is CASNKGSGDYNEQFF. The CDR3 DNA reads as TGTGCCAGCAACAAAGGTAGCGGGGACTACAATGAGCAGTTCTTC.